A single sample is the source of the 2 T cell receptor beta chains below, sequenced in a study of OX40 agonist ivuxolimab in advanced cancers. Measured with immunoSEQ multiplex PCR; TCRdb has only the in-frame clones, and not every one. The profile shows around 35,000 clones, 65% to 85% of them singletons. The material sequenced was CD4+ or CD8+ T cells sorted from blood, taken in a trial of the OX40 agonist ivuxolimab. These receptors were collected from an adult with an advanced solid tumor such as melanoma, head and neck, liver or kidney cancer.

The chain employs TRBV15 and TRBJ1-5; D unclear. V lost 3 bases and J 6 bases, leaving 18 bases between the germline ends. The CDR3 has 16 amino acids. Germline CDR1 and CDR2: LNHNV and YYDKDF (reference sequence). The CDR3 DNA reads TGTGCCACCAGCAGTCCCCTGGGAGGGTGGAGTCAGCCCCAGCATTTT. Translating gives CATSSPLGGWSQPQHF.

The CDR3 region has the DNA TGTGCCAGCAGCTTCCAGCCACCAAACCAAGAGACCCAGTACTTC. Protein: CASSFQPPNQETQYF. V and J are TRBV7-9 and TRBJ2-5; no clear D gene. Trimming took 3 bases from V and 0 from J, leaving 11 bases between them. This CDR3 is 15 amino acids long. Germline CDR1 SEHNR, CDR2 FQNEAQ (reference sequence).